The 19 T cell receptor beta chains reported below all come from one sample, sequenced in a study of blood T cells in healthy people across ages. A J-beta primer mix and a sample-barcoded 5' primer were used in a second PCR of roughly 6 to 11 cycles. TCRdb reprocessed the 5' RACE reads with MiXCR, giving one entry per CDR3 protein. The table has hundreds of thousands of distinct CDR3 sequences, 49% seen once. The source material was blood. These receptor sequences come from a woman in her sixties in good health.

The rearrangement joins TRBV6-5 to TRBJ2-1, with a tentative D call TRBD2 (5 bases). The CDR3 has 12 residues. Germline V gene data show CDR1 as MNHEY and CDR2 as SVGAGI. The V and J ends lost 7 bases and 4 bases respectively, with 8 bases between them. The CDR3 DNA follows: TGTGCCAGCACGGACTCTTACAATGAGCAGTTCTTC. Translating gives CASTDSYNEQFF.

This clonotype was seen more than once but under ten times. V gene TRBV20-1 combines with J gene TRBJ2-7; weak D call: TRBD2 (5 bases). This CDR3 has 13 residues. The germline CDR1 and CDR2 sequences are DFQATT and SNEGSKA (reference sequence). Trimming pared 0 bases from V and 3 bases from J, leaving 9 bases between. In nucleotides, the CDR3 is TGCAGTGCTAGAGATGGACGGGGCTACGAGCAGTACTTC. Residues: CSARDGRGYEQYF.

The chain links TRBV20-1 to TRBJ1-1; 8 positions agree with TRBD1. CDR1 and CDR2 from the germline V gene are DFQATT and SNEGSKA (reference sequence). The V segment lost 2 bases and the J segment 0 bases; nucleotides outside the gene matches: 2. This CDR3 contains 14 residues. In nucleotides, the CDR3 is TGCAGTGCTAGAAAGGACAGGGTGAACACTGAAGCTTTCTTT. Protein: CSARKDRVNTEAFF.

The CDR3 region has the DNA TGCAGTGCTAGATGGTGGGGACAGGGACTAGCAGAAGGAGATACGCAGTATTTT. It is translated as CSARWWGQGLAEGDTQYF. The genes are TRBV20-1 and TRBJ2-3; possibly TRBD1 or TRBD2 for D (9 bases each). The CDR3 totals 18 residues. CDR1 is DFQATT and CDR2 is SNEGSKA in the germline V gene (reference sequence). V shed 2 bases and J shed 5 bases, with 26 bases lying between them.

V gene TRBV9 combines with J gene TRBJ1-2; tentatively, D is TRBD1 (5 bases). The CDR3 runs 15 residues. Trimming pared 4 bases from V and 7 bases from J, leaving 20 bases between. Germline CDR1 reads SGDLS; CDR2 reads YYNGEE. As DNA, the CDR3 is TGTGCCAGCAGCCCCCATTCCGACAGCTTTGGTGGCTACACCTTC. The encoded protein is CASSPHSDSFGGYTF.

This clonotype was observed many times. This chain connects TRBV4-2 to TRBJ2-1; D gene uncertain. V shed 3 bases and J shed 5 bases, with 5 bases lying between them. The CDR3 is 12 residues long. Per the germline V gene, CDR1 is LGHNA and CDR2 is YNFKEQ. CDR3 amino acids: CASSHKDNEQFF. The CDR3 nucleotides read TGTGCCAGCAGCCACAAGGACAATGAGCAGTTCTTC.

This clonotype was recorded once. V usage is TRBV28 and J usage is TRBJ1-2, with 9 bases that match TRBD1. This CDR3 spans 15 amino acids. The germline CDR1 and CDR2 sequences are MDHEN and SYDVKM. With 6 bases clipped from V and 7 bases from J, the junction kept 12 bases outside the gene matches. CDR3 DNA sequence: TGTGCCAGCAGGCCCCCACAGGGGGCCGGCAGTGGCTACACCTTC. It translates to CASRPPQGAGSGYTF.

With respect to this clonotype: The junction does not match germline at one end; this may be a read error. This chain uses TRBV7-2 with TRBJ1-1; D is possibly TRBD1 (5 bases). Per germline, CDR1 SGHTA and CDR2 FQGNSA. The CDR3 is 15 amino acids. The CDR3 DNA follows: TGTGCCAGCAGCCCTCGGGGGGAGATGAACACTGGAGCTTTCTTT. Translated, it gives CASSPRGEMNTGAFF.

The chain links TRBV11-2 to TRBJ1-4; TRBD1 is a possible D gene (5 bases). This CDR3 is 13 amino acids long. The ends were cut back, 3 bases at V and 8 bases at J, with 10 bases in the middle. Germline V CDR1 and CDR2: SGHAT, FQNNGV. This CDR3 reads CASSFRVLEKLFF. The CDR3 nucleotides are TGTGCCAGCAGCTTCAGGGTTTTAGAAAAACTGTTTTTT.

The chain combines TRBV18 with TRBJ2-5; 8 nucleotides line up with TRBD2. Germline V gives CDR1 KGHSH, CDR2 LQKENI. V lost 2 bases and J lost 5; bases outside the gene matches: 4. The CDR3 has 14 residues. The CDR3 loop is CASSPGPGGETQYF. The CDR3 nucleotides read TGTGCCAGCTCACCAGGGCCGGGAGGGGAGACCCAGTACTTC.

This clonotype was picked up a small number of times. This chain links TRBV4-2 with TRBJ2-5, with D tentatively TRBD1 or TRBD2 (5 bases each). The germline V and J ends were trimmed by 0 bases and 4 bases, with 15 bases remaining between them. Germline values: CDR1 LGHNA, CDR2 YNFKEQ. This CDR3 is 16 amino acids long. CDR3 coding DNA: TGTGCCAGCAGCCAAGATGTGAGGGGCTCGTTAGAGACCCAGTACTTC. It codes for CASSQDVRGSLETQYF.

About this clonotype itself: One end of the junction is discordant with germline, which a read error may explain. The rearrangement links TRBV12-3 or TRBV12-4 to TRBJ2-5; D is unclear. The CDR3 is 13 amino acids. As DNA, the CDR3 is TGTGCCAGCAGTGTAGCCGCCGAAGAGACCCAGTACTTC. The encoded protein is CASSVAAEETQYF.

This chain joins TRBV6-5 and TRBJ2-3; 9 positions match TRBD2. J gave up 4 bases and V 5 bases, and 4 bases lay outside the gene matches. The CDR3 is 14 residues long. Germline lookup yields CDR1 MNHEY and CDR2 SVGAGI. CDR3 in amino acids: CASSQREESDTQYF. In DNA, the CDR3 is TGTGCCAGCAGTCAGCGGGAGGAATCAGATACGCAGTATTTT.

The V call is TRBV6-5, the J call TRBJ2-1; 8 bases match TRBD2. There are 14 residues in the CDR3. The V and J ends lost 6 bases and 8 bases, in that order; junction bases with no gene match: 9. The V gene's germline CDR1 is MNHEY and CDR2 SVGAGI. CDR3 region: CASRSQRESDEQFF. The CDR3 DNA is TGTGCCAGCAGATCACAGCGGGAGAGCGATGAGCAGTTCTTC.

This clonotype came up once. CDR3 nucleotides: TGCAGTGCTAGGACTAGCGGGATTTTCTACACCGGGGAGCTGTTTTTT. Translation: CSARTSGIFYTGELFF. V and J are TRBV20-1 and TRBJ2-2; 11 bases fit TRBD2. CDR1 is DFQATT, CDR2 SNEGSKA, per germline (reference sequence). V trimming: 3 bases; J trimming: 3 bases; junction bases outside the gene matches: 6. The CDR3 extends over 16 amino acids.

The chain has TRBV28 and TRBJ2-1, with unresolved D. This CDR3 has 12 amino acids. Trimming took off 5 bases at V and 8 bases at J, with 10 bases between the two ends. Germline values: CDR1 MDHEN, CDR2 SYDVKM. CDR3 protein: CASSRRLDEQFF. CDR3 DNA sequence: TGTGCCAGCAGTCGCCGCTTGGATGAGCAGTTCTTC.

CDR3 nucleotides: TGTGCCAGCAGCCAAGATAACAGCGGGGGAGCCAGAGAGACCCAGTACTTC. Its translation is CASSQDNSGGARETQYF. The J gene is TRBJ2-5, the V gene TRBV14; 8 nucleotides align to TRBD2. Germline trimming cut 0 bases from V and 4 bases from J; bases unmatched to any gene: 10. CDR3 length: 17 residues. Germline lookup yields CDR1 SGHDN and CDR2 FVKESK.

The gene calls are TRBV2 and TRBJ2-1, with 10 bases lining up with TRBD1. CDR3 size: 14 residues. The germline V gene encodes CDR1 SNHLY and CDR2 FYNNEI. J lost 10 bases, V lost 6 bases, and 9 bases had no gene match. This chain's CDR3 is CASSRDRGPYEQFF. In nucleotides, the CDR3 is TGTGCCAGCAGCCGGGACAGGGGTCCTTACGAGCAGTTCTTC.

This clonotype was seen more than once but under ten times. The chain couples TRBV7-8 to TRBJ2-3; D is perhaps TRBD2 (6 bases). In germline, CDR1 is SGHVS, CDR2 FQNEAQ. This CDR3 region has 13 residues. V gave up 1 base and J gave up 10 bases, with 12 bases separating them. CDR3 loop: CASSLETSYAQYF. In DNA form, the CDR3 reads TGTGCCAGCAGCTTAGAGACTAGTTACGCGCAGTATTTT.